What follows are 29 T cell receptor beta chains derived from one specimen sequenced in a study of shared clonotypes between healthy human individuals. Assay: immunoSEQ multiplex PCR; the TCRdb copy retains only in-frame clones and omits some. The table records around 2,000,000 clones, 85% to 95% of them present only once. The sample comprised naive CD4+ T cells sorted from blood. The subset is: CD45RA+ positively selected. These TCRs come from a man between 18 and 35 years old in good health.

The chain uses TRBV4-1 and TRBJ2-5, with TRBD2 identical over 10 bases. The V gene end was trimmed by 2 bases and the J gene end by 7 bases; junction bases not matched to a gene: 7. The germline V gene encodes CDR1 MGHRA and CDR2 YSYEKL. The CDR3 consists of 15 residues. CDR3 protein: CASSQPGTSARTQYF. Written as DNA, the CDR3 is TGCGCCAGCAGCCAACCCGGGACTAGCGCGCGGACCCAGTACTTC.

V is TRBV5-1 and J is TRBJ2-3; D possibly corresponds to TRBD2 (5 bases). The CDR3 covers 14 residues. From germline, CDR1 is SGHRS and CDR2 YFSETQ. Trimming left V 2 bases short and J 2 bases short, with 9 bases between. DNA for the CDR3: TGCGCCAGCAGCTTAAGAGCGGTCACAGATACGCAGTATTTT. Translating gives CASSLRAVTDTQYF.

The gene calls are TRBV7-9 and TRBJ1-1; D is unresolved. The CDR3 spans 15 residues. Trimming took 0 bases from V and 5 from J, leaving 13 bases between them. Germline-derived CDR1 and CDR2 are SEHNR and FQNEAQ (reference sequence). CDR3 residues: CASSLAPAQTTEAFF. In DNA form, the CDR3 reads TGTGCCAGCAGCTTAGCGCCCGCACAGACTACTGAAGCTTTCTTT.

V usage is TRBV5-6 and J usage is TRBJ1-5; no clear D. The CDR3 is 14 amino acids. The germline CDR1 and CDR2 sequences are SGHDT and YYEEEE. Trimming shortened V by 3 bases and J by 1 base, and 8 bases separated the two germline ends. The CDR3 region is CASSSLDSNQPQHF. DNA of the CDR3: TGTGCCAGCAGCTCCCTGGACAGCAATCAGCCCCAGCATTTT. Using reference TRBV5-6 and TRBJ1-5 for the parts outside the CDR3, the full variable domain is DAGVTQSPTHLIKTRGQQVTLRCSPKSGHDTVSWYQQALGQGPQFIFQYYEEEERQRGNFPDRFSGHQFPNYSSELNVNALLLGDSALYLCASSSLDSNQPQHFGDGTRLSIL.

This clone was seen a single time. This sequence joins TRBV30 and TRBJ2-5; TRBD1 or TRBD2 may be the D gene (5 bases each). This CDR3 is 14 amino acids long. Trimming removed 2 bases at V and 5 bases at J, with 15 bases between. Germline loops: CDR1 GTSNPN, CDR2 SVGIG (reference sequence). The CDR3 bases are TGTGCCTGGAGTAACTGGGGGAATGGGGAGACCCAGTACTTC. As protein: CAWSNWGNGETQYF.

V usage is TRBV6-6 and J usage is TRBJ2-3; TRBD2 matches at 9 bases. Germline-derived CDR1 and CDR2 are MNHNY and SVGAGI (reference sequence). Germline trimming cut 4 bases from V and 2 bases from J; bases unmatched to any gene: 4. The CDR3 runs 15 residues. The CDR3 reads CASSSGTSPTDTQYF. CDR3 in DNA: TGTGCCAGCAGTTCCGGGACTAGCCCCACAGATACGCAGTATTTT.

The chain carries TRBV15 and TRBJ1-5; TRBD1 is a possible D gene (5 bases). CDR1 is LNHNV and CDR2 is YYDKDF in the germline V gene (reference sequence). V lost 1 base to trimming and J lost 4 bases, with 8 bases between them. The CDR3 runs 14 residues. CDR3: CATSRAQVNQPQHF. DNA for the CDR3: TGTGCCACCAGCAGAGCACAGGTTAATCAGCCCCAGCATTTT.

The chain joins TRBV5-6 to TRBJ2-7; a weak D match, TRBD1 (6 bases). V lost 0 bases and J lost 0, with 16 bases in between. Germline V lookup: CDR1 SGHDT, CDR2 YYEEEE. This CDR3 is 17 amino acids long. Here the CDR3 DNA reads TGTGCCAGCAGCTTGGGTTCAGCCCGGGACACCTCCTACGAGCAGTACTTC. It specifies CASSLGSARDTSYEQYF.

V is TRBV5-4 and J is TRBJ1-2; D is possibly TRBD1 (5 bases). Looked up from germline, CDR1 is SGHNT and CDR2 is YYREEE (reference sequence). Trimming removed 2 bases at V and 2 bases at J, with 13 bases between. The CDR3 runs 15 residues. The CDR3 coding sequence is TGTGCCAGCAGCTTAGGGGCCCCCCAAAACTATGGCTACACCTTC. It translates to CASSLGAPQNYGYTF.

In nucleotides, the CDR3 is TGTGCCAGCAGACAGGGGGCCGACTATGGCGAGCAGTACTTC. Protein sequence: CASRQGADYGEQYF. The chain is built from TRBV2 and TRBJ2-7; 9 bases fit TRBD1. Germline trimming cut 6 bases from V and 6 bases from J; bases unmatched to any gene: 9. The CDR3 sequence is 14 residues long. Germline CDR1 SNHLY, CDR2 FYNNEI.

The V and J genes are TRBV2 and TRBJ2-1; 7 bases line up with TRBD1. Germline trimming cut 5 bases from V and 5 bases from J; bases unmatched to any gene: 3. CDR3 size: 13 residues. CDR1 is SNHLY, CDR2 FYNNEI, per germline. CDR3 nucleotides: TGTGCCAGCAGTAGGGACAGCAACAATGAGCAGTTCTTC. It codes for CASSRDSNNEQFF.

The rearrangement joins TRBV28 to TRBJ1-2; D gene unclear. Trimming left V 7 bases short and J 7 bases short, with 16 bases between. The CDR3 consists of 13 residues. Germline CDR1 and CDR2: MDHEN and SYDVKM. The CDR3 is CASNTTPPGGYTF. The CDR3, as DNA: TGTGCCAGCAACACTACACCTCCCGGTGGCTACACCTTC.

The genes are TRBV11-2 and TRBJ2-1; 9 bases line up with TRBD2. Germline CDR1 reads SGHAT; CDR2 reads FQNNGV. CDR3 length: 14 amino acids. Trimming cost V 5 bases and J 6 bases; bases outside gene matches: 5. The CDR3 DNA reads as TGTGCCAGCAGCCGCCCAGCGGGAGGCAATGAGCAGTTCTTC. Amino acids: CASSRPAGGNEQFF.

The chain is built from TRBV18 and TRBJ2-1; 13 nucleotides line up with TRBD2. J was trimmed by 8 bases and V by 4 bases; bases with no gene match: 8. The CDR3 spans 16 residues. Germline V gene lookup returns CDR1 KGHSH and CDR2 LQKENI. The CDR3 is CASSRTTSGRSDEQFF. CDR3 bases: TGTGCCAGCTCACGGACGACTAGCGGGAGGAGCGATGAGCAGTTCTTC.

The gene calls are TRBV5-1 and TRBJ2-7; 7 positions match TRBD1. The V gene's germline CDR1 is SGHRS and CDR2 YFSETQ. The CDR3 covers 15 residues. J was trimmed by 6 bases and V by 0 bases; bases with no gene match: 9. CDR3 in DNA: TGCGCCAGCAGCTTGGGATACAGGGGTTTGGCCGAGCAGTACTTC. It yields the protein CASSLGYRGLAEQYF.

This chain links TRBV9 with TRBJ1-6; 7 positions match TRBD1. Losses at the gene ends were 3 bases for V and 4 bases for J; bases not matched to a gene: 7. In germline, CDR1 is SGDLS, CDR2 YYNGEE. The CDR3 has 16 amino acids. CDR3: CASSGETTGYNSPLHF. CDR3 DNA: TGTGCCAGCAGCGGGGAAACGACAGGGTATAATTCACCCCTCCACTTT.

The CDR3 bases are TGTGCCAGCATTCTGACAGGAGGCTACACCTTC. This codes for CASILTGGYTF. V and J are TRBV2 and TRBJ1-2; tentatively, D is TRBD1 (6 bases). Germline lookup yields CDR1 SNHLY and CDR2 FYNNEI. This CDR3 has 11 amino acids. Trimming removed 7 bases from V and 8 bases from J, with 11 bases in between.

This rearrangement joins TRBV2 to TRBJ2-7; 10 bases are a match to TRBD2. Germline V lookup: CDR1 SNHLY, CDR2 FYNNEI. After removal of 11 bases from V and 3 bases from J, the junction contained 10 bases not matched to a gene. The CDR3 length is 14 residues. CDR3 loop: CASAGTSALYEQYF. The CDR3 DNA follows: TGTGCCTCCGCCGGGACTAGCGCCCTCTACGAGCAGTACTTC.

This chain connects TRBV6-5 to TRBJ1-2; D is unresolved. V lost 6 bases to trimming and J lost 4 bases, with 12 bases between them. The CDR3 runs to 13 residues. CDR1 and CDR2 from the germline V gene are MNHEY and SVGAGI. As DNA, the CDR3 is TGTGCCAGCAGCCGCGGGGATTTCTATGGCTACACCTTC. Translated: CASSRGDFYGYTF.

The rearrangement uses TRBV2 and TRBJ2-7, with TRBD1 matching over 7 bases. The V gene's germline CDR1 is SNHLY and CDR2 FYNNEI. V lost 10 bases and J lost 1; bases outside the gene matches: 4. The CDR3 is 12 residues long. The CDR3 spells CATRDSSYEQYF. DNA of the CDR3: TGTGCCACCCGGGACAGTTCCTACGAGCAGTACTTC.

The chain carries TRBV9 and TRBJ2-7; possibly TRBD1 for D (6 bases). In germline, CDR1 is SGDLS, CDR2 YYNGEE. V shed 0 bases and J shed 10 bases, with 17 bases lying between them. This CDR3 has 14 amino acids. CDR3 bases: TGTGCCAGCAGCGTAGAGACAATGGGACAACCTCAGTACTTC. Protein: CASSVETMGQPQYF.

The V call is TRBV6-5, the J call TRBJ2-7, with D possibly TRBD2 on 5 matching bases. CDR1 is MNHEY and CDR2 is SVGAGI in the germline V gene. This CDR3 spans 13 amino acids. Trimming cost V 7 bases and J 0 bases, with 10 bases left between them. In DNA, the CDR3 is TGTGCCAGCACAAGCGGCCACTCCTACGAGCAGTACTTC. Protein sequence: CASTSGHSYEQYF.

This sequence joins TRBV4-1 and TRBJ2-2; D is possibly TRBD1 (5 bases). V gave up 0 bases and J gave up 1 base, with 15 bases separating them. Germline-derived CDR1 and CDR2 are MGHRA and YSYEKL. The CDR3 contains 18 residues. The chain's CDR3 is CASSQDTGRMGNTGELFF. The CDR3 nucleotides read TGCGCCAGCAGCCAAGATACAGGAAGGATGGGGAACACCGGGGAGCTGTTTTTT.

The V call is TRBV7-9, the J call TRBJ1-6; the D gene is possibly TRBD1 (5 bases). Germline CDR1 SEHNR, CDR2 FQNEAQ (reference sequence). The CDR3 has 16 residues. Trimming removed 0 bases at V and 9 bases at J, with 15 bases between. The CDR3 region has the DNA TGTGCCAGCAGCTTAGCGTCGGGGCGCGGGGGTTCACCCCTCCACTTT. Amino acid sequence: CASSLASGRGGSPLHF.

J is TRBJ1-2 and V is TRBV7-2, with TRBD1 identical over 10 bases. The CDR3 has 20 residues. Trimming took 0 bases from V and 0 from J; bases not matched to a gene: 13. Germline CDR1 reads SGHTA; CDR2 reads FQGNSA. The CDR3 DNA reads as TGTGCCAGCAGCTTAGCCCCTACGCCCGGGACAGGGGTAGCTAACTATGGCTACACCTTC. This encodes CASSLAPTPGTGVANYGYTF.

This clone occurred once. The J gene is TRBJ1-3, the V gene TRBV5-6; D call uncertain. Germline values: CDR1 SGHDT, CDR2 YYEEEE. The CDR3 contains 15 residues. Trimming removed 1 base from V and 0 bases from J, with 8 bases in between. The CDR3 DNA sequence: TGTGCCAGCAGCTTGCGCAGGATCTCTGGAAACACCATATATTTT. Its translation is CASSLRRISGNTIYF. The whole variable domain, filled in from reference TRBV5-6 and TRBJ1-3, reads DAGVTQSPTHLIKTRGQQVTLRCSPKSGHDTVSWYQQALGQGPQFIFQYYEEEERQRGNFPDRFSGHQFPNYSSELNVNALLLGDSALYLCASSLRRISGNTIYFGEGSWLTVV.

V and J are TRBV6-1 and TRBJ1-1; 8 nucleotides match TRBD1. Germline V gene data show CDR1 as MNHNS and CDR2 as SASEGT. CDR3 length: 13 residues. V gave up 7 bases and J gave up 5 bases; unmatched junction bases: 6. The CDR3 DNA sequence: TGTGCCAGCAATGGACAGGGACATACTGAAGCTTTCTTT. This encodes CASNGQGHTEAFF.

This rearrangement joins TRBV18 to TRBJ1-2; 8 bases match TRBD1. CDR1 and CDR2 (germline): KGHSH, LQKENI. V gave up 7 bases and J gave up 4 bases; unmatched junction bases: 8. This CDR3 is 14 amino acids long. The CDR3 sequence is CASYPTGDSYGYTF. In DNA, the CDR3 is TGTGCCAGCTACCCGACAGGGGACTCCTATGGCTACACCTTC.

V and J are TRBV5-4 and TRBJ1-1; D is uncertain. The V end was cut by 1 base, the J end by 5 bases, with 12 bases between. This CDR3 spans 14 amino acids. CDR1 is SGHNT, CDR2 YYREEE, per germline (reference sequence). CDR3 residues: CASSLRWKETEAFF. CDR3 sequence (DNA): TGTGCCAGCAGCTTGAGGTGGAAAGAGACTGAAGCTTTCTTT.